This T cell receptor beta chain came from a study of blood T cell repertoires in COVID-19. The wider study: Samples came from the United States, Italy and Spain, spanning acute and convalescent COVID-19. PBMCs, B-cell-depleted T cells, or T cells provided the cDNA or gDNA that made up the material.

Per the original data handling: For nucleated cells, counts were estimated from reference gene primer amplification. TCRdb's copy holds only in-frame clones and misses some; the assay was immunoSEQ multiplex PCR. That table is the source of V, J and clone size, and D and trimming were worked out from the DNA. This repertoire shows about 300,000 clones, about 89% found once; its top ten account for 6.4%. This CDR3 comprises 17 residues. CDR1 ENHRY and CDR2 SYGVKD come from the germline V gene. Trimming cost V 0 bases and J 3 bases, with 17 bases left between them. The clonotype originates from a young man who had recovered from COVID-19. The chain uses TRBV10-3 and TRBJ1-2; D possibly corresponds to TRBD1 (5 bases). The sequenced sample was peripheral blood. For the CDR3, the DNA is TGTGCCATCAGTGAGTCGATCGTCAGGGTATTCGACTATGGCTACACCTTC. This codes for CAISESIVRVFDYGYTF.